Listed below are T cell receptor beta chains from one sample, sequenced in a study of T-cell reconstitution after alpha-beta-depleted transplantation in children. TCRdb analysed the PCR reads with MiXCR anew, one entry per CDR3 protein. The data show about 640,000 distinct CDR3 sequences, around 16% seen once. Source: PBMCs from the stem cell graft donor, taken from the stem cell graft. These receptors came from a human donor who donated a stem cell graft to a child with acute myeloid leukemia. Each CDR3 is given with its conserved first and last residue.

v_gene	j_gene	CDR3aa
TRBV20-1	TRBJ2-3	CSARGDYTDTQYF
TRBV7-8	TRBJ1-5	CASRSGGGNGNQPQHF
TRBV6-2/TRBV6-3	TRBJ2-3	CASSYSIGTLSTDTQYF
TRBV27	TRBJ2-7	CASSLTPDYNEQYF
TRBV12-5	TRBJ1-3	CASGSRVHTIYF
TRBV12-3/TRBV12-4	TRBJ1-3	CASSFGQGTGNTIYF
TRBV5-1	TRBJ2-5	CASSSSETGDQTQYF
TRBV5-1	TRBJ1-2	CASSLEGAGANYGYTF
TRBV5-4	TRBJ2-1	CASSSTDRGWSYNEQFF
TRBV7-2	TRBJ2-3	CASRRTGSGTDTQYF
TRBV20-1	TRBJ1-2	CSARDTGAGYTF
TRBV5-5	TRBJ2-1	CASTDYNEQFF
TRBV9	TRBJ2-1	CASSTHPGLAINEQFF
TRBV20-1	TRBJ2-3	CSAPGGQDTQYF
TRBV4-1	TRBJ1-1	CASSLPWGGNTEAFF
TRBV20-1	TRBJ2-5	CSTRVGQETQYF
TRBV20-1	TRBJ2-6	CSARGTGEDGANVLTF
TRBV5-1	TRBJ2-3	CASSLETGGRRRSTDTQYF
TRBV12-3/TRBV12-4	TRBJ1-2	CASSSGANYGYTF
TRBV20-1	TRBJ1-2	CSASSTGANYGYTF
TRBV7-9	TRBJ1-6	CASNDLNSPLHF
TRBV9	TRBJ2-7	CASSPSWSPYEQYF
TRBV7-2	TRBJ1-1	CASTPFQSSNTEAFF
TRBV4-1	TRBJ1-1	CASSQGPEQGEAFF
TRBV27	TRBJ2-1	CASSPSGLAASYNEQFF
TRBV29-1	TRBJ2-3	CSLQRTDTQYF
TRBV10-3	TRBJ2-3	CASLYQGVGTDTQYF
TRBV6-1	TRBJ2-5	CASAVGQETQYF
TRBV4-3	TRBJ1-1	CASSQDRGGLNTEAFF
TRBV7-2	TRBJ2-1	CASSASGGAMNEQFF
TRBV12-3/TRBV12-4	TRBJ2-3	CASSAGTSGGRGPDTQYF
TRBV12-3/TRBV12-4	TRBJ1-2	CASRKGQDRPFYGYTF
TRBV12-3/TRBV12-4	TRBJ2-1	CASSLSQHRSYNEQFF
TRBV20-1	TRBJ1-5	CSARSFADAGVIAGQPQHF
TRBV28	TRBJ2-2	CASSLLVNTGELFF
TRBV20-1	TRBJ2-7	CSARTPRPTSKEDEQYF
TRBV28	TRBJ2-3	CASSFSTDTDTQYF
TRBV20-1	TRBJ1-2	CSAPVTKRGYTF
TRBV6-1	TRBJ1-1	CASISPGHQKAFF
TRBV6-5	TRBJ2-7	CASSYMPPGGRGDTYEQYF
TRBV13	TRBJ1-1	CASSERGRDTEAFF
TRBV7-9	TRBJ2-3	CASSRQGDTDTQYF
TRBV12-3/TRBV12-4	TRBJ1-2	CASSFETGYGYTF
TRBV5-6	TRBJ2-7	CASSLVDRESYEQYF
TRBV20-1	TRBJ2-3	CTAFTGTSGGDTQYF
TRBV2	TRBJ1-2	CASAAELDRGLDGYTF
TRBV4-3	TRBJ2-2	CASSQGRHTGELFF
TRBV20-1	TRBJ2-2	CSAGRTGGNTGELFF
TRBV5-1	TRBJ1-1	CASSSGDRDEAFF
TRBV7-6	TRBJ1-1	CASSLGRRGRTEAFF
TRBV12-3/TRBV12-4	TRBJ1-6	CASSLGRENSPLHF
TRBV27	TRBJ2-7	CASSGRVDSYEQYF
TRBV28	TRBJ2-1	CASSLSDPDNEQFF
TRBV7-2	TRBJ2-7	CASSFQGTYEQYF
TRBV14	TRBJ1-2	CASSQDPFYGYTF
TRBV2	TRBJ1-4	CASSDKWKLFF
TRBV3-1	TRBJ1-1	CASSQGVWGAFF
TRBV4-3	TRBJ2-5	CASSQVGRQETQYF